This TCR beta chain comes out of a study of CD8 T cells in ankylosing spondylitis. Study conclusions and caveats: Previously reported in reactive arthritis synovial fluid and blood were some of the motif variants. A TCR beta motif of several highly homologous variants seemed to mark ankylosing spondylitis blood. Reportedly, disease-linked clones are significantly enriched in ankylosing spondylitis patients' matched synovial fluid. In peripheral blood, disease-linked CD8+ clones occurred at relatively low frequencies.

A single record per CDR3 protein comes from TCRdb applying MiXCR to the 5' RACE reads. The data contain roughly 700,000 distinct CDR3 sequences, over 15% of them singletons. This clonotype was counted only a few times. Its target is not known. Germline is not matched at one junction end, which may reflect a read error. Germline values: CDR1 SGHVS, CDR2 FNYEAQ. The CDR3 is 12 residues long. The specimen sequenced was blood, either unsorted or a sorted T cell fraction (not recorded which). This receptor was identified in a male donor with ankylosing spondylitis. The chain is built from TRBV7-6 and TRBJ1-3; a weak D match, TRBD1 (6 bases). The CDR3 nucleotides read TGTGCCAGCAGCTTAAAGGACAGACTATTAAATTTT. Its protein is CASSLKDRLLNF. The complete variable domain, with remaining parts taken from reference TRBV7-6 and TRBJ1-3, reads GAGVSQSPRYKVTKRGQDVALRCDPISGHVSLYWYRQALGQGPEFLTYFNYEAQQDKSGLPNDRFSAERPEGSISTLTIQRTEQRDSAMYRCASSLKDRLLNFGEGSWLTVV.